The next 28 T cell receptor beta chains were all read from a single sample in a study of blood T cell repertoires in COVID-19 (dated by TCRdb to about 2020). Library creation used the immunoSEQ multiplex PCR assay. TCRdb re-hosts the immuneACCESS table, in-frame sequences only. Its copies lack some clones; in the studies checked, an unresolved V gene accounts for under half of them, and the cause for the rest is not known. The sample table holds about 270,000 clones, of which 91% were seen once. The ten largest clones take up approximately 2.9% of the sample. Sequencing input: PBMCs or T cells enriched from blood (not recorded which). Receptors originate from a man between 40 and 49 years old who had been exposed to COVID-19.

Note on this clone: Other nucleotide sequences in the sample specify the same CDR3. The rearrangement uses TRBV28 and TRBJ1-5; TRBD1 might be the D (6 bases). V lost 8 bases and J 2 bases, leaving 13 bases between the germline ends. The CDR3 is 14 amino acids. The germline V gene has CDR1 MDHEN and CDR2 SYDVKM. CDR3 residues: CASRQGQGNQPQHF. CDR3 DNA: TGTGCCAGCCGCCAGGGGCAAGGCAATCAGCCCCAGCATTTT.

The rearrangement links TRBV19 to TRBJ1-1, with 8 bases aligning to TRBD1. This CDR3 contains 18 residues. Germline-derived CDR1 and CDR2 are LNHDA and SQIVND (reference sequence). The V and J ends lost 5 bases and 3 bases, in that order; junction bases with no gene match: 17. The CDR3 loop is CASSFASSGGALYTEAFF. Here the CDR3 DNA reads TGTGCCAGTAGTTTCGCTTCTTCAGGGGGCGCGTTATACACTGAAGCTTTCTTT.

The V gene is TRBV9, the J gene TRBJ1-5; the D is unclear. Germline loops: CDR1 SGDLS, CDR2 YYNGEE. Trimming took off 0 bases at V and 4 bases at J, with 5 bases between the two ends. The CDR3 is made up of 13 amino acids. Here the CDR3 reads CASSVDINQPQHF. The CDR3, as DNA: TGTGCCAGCAGCGTAGACATAAATCAGCCCCAGCATTTT.

The chain couples TRBV7-2 to TRBJ2-2, with 15 bases fitting TRBD2. This CDR3 has 18 residues. After removal of 4 bases from V and 5 bases from J, the junction contained 8 bases not matched to a gene. In germline, CDR1 is SGHTA, CDR2 FQGNSA. CDR3 DNA: TGTGCCAGCAGCTCTTCCGGGACTAGCGGGAGGTGGACCGGGGAGCTGTTTTTT. Its protein is CASSSSGTSGRWTGELFF.

V is TRBV11-2 and J is TRBJ1-1; D gene ambiguous. The length of the CDR3 is 15 residues. The V end was cut by 4 bases, the J end by 1 base, with 13 bases between. From germline, CDR1 is SGHAT and CDR2 FQNNGV. The CDR3 loop reads CASSSGTGKNTEAFF. CDR3 coding DNA: TGTGCCAGCAGCTCGGGTACCGGGAAGAACACTGAAGCTTTCTTT.

V usage is TRBV28 and J usage is TRBJ2-5, with 14 bases matching TRBD2. Germline-derived CDR1 and CDR2 are MDHEN and SYDVKM. CDR3 size: 15 residues. Trimming took 5 bases from V and 4 from J; bases not matched to a gene: 3. For the CDR3, the DNA is TGTGCCAGCAGTGGCGGACTAGCGGGAGGAGAGACCCAGTACTTC. Its protein product is CASSGGLAGGETQYF.

V gene TRBV9 combines with J gene TRBJ2-1, with TRBD2 as a possible D gene (5 bases). Germline V gene lookup returns CDR1 SGDLS and CDR2 YYNGEE. The CDR3 loop spans 15 amino acids. V lost 0 bases, J lost 5 bases, and 12 bases lay in between. The CDR3 nucleotides read TGTGCCAGCAGCGTAGGGGTGGGAGTCCACAATGAGCAGTTCTTC. Its translation is CASSVGVGVHNEQFF.

The genes are TRBV19 and TRBJ1-4; D not certain. This CDR3 region has 14 residues. V was trimmed by 3 bases and J by 8 bases, leaving 13 bases between them. Germline V gene lookup returns CDR1 LNHDA and CDR2 SQIVND (reference sequence). The CDR3 bases are TGTGCCAGTAGTATGGAGGGCCCCCTCGAAAAACTGTTTTTT. This sequence encodes CASSMEGPLEKLFF.

The gene calls are TRBV28 and TRBJ1-4, with unresolved D. The CDR3 spans 15 residues. Trimming took 5 bases from V and 3 from J, leaving 13 bases between them. The germline gives CDR1 MDHEN, CDR2 SYDVKM. Here the CDR3 DNA reads TGTGCCAGCAGTCGGGTGAGGCAGTCTAATGAAAAACTGTTTTTT. Translating gives CASSRVRQSNEKLFF.

The genes are TRBV28 and TRBJ2-4; weak D call: TRBD2 (6 bases). V dropped 1 base and J dropped 10 bases, with 14 bases sitting between them. The CDR3 is made up of 14 amino acids. CDR1 and CDR2 from the germline V gene are MDHEN and SYDVKM. CDR3 coding DNA: TGTGCCAGCAGTTTATTCGGGGGTCCCGGAATTCAGTACTTC. Protein product: CASSLFGGPGIQYF.

The chain employs TRBV11-2 and TRBJ1-2; the D gene is possibly TRBD1 (6 bases). The V and J ends lost 3 bases and 5 bases respectively, with 10 bases between them. The CDR3 sequence is 13 residues long. Germline loops: CDR1 SGHAT, CDR2 FQNNGV. The CDR3 DNA sequence: TGTGCCAGCAGCTTCGGGACAAGTTATGGCTACACCTTC. Protein product: CASSFGTSYGYTF.

This chain links TRBV2 with TRBJ2-4; perhaps TRBD2 as D (5 bases). The CDR3 has 15 residues. V lost 1 base and J 0 bases, leaving 7 bases between the germline ends. CDR1 and CDR2 (germline): SNHLY, FYNNEI. The CDR3 loop is CASSEGEIAKNIQYF. DNA for the CDR3: TGTGCCAGCAGTGAAGGGGAGATAGCCAAAAACATTCAGTACTTC.

The chain is built from TRBV6-4 and TRBJ2-1; maybe TRBD2 (7 bases). The CDR3 is 16 residues long. The germline CDR1 and CDR2 sequences are MRHNA and SNTAGT. V shed 0 bases and J shed 5 bases, with 14 bases lying between them. The CDR3 here is CASSDSNGGADNEQFF. CDR3 bases: TGTGCCAGCAGTGACTCGAATGGGGGGGCGGACAATGAGCAGTTCTTC.

V usage is TRBV11-3 and J usage is TRBJ1-3; D uncertain. Germline CDR1 is SGHNT and CDR2 is YENEEA. CDR3 length: 16 residues. Between the trimmed V and J ends, which lost 0 bases and 0 bases, there was a span of 9 bases. CDR3 coding DNA: TGTGCCAGCAGCTTAGACCCGGCTAGCTCTGGAAACACCATATATTTT. As protein: CASSLDPASSGNTIYF. Drawing the rest from reference TRBV11-3 and TRBJ1-3, the complete variable domain is EAGVVQSPRYKIIEKKQPVAFWCNPISGHNTLYWYLQNLGQGPELLIRYENEEAVDDSQLPKDRFSAERLKGVDSTLKIQPAELGDSAVYLCASSLDPASSGNTIYFGEGSWLTVV.

The genes are TRBV7-9 and TRBJ1-1; D is unresolved. This CDR3 is 15 amino acids long. Germline CDR1 reads SEHNR; CDR2 reads FQNEAQ (reference sequence). Between the trimmed V and J ends, which lost 1 base and 2 bases, there was a span of 11 bases. As DNA, the CDR3 is TGTGCCAGCAGCTTAGGGAGGGCCTTAAACACTGAAGCTTTCTTT. It specifies CASSLGRALNTEAFF.

This clone was found once. This rearrangement joins TRBV30 to TRBJ2-1; tentative D call: TRBD2 (6 bases). Germline CDR1 reads GTSNPN; CDR2 reads SVGIG (reference sequence). Trimming removed 2 bases at V and 1 base at J, with 15 bases between. This CDR3 contains 16 residues. Here the CDR3 DNA reads TGTGCCTGGAGTCCGGAGGGCCTAGAGTCCTACAATGAGCAGTTCTTC. Protein product: CAWSPEGLESYNEQFF.

The table lists this clone with a count of one. V is TRBV3-1 (or the pseudogene TRBV3-2) and J is TRBJ1-2; 9 bases are shared with TRBD1. CDR1 and CDR2 from the germline V gene are LGHDT and YNNKEL (reference sequence). Trimming took 6 bases from V and 2 from J; bases not matched to a gene: 7. The CDR3 covers 15 residues. The CDR3 region has the DNA TGTGCCAGCAGGTACCGGGACAGGGCCAACTATGGCTACACCTTC. It translates to CASRYRDRANYGYTF.

J is TRBJ2-1 and V is TRBV11-2; 14 bases align to TRBD2. Germline V gene sequence: CDR1 SGHAT, CDR2 FQNNGV. Trimming removed 4 bases from V and 8 bases from J; junction bases left unmatched: 13. The length of the CDR3 is 18 residues. The CDR3: CASSSAGTSGRVIYEQFF. The CDR3 region has the DNA TGTGCCAGCAGCTCCGCCGGGACTAGCGGGAGAGTTATATATGAGCAGTTCTTC.

The V gene is TRBV20-1, the J gene TRBJ2-1; D is ambiguous. This CDR3 is 9 amino acids long. CDR1 and CDR2 from the germline V gene are DFQATT and SNEGSKA (reference sequence). The CDR3 region has the DNA TGCAGCCTCTACAATGAGCAGTTCTTC. It is translated as CSLYNEQFF.

This chain joins TRBV18 and TRBJ2-7, with 9 bases matching TRBD1. Germline V CDR1 and CDR2: KGHSH, LQKENI. CDR3 length: 14 amino acids. The V and J ends lost 3 bases and 4 bases, in that order; junction bases with no gene match: 4. This CDR3 reads CASSPRDRDYEQYF. In DNA form, the CDR3 reads TGTGCCAGCTCACCCCGGGACAGGGATTACGAGCAGTACTTC.

The rearrangement links TRBV4-3 to TRBJ1-6; no reliable D call. Trimming cost V 3 bases and J 7 bases, with 7 bases left between them. The CDR3 spans 13 residues. From germline, CDR1 is LGHNA and CDR2 YSLEER. The CDR3 coding sequence is TGCGCCAGCAGCCACCTAAAAAATTCACCCCTCCACTTT. Protein product: CASSHLKNSPLHF.

The chain uses TRBV13 and TRBJ2-3, with a tentative D call TRBD1 (8 bases). The CDR3 covers 15 residues. In germline, CDR1 is PRHDT, CDR2 FYEKMQ (reference sequence). The ends were cut back, 4 bases at V and 6 bases at J, with 17 bases in the middle. In nucleotides, the CDR3 is TGTGCCAGCAGCTACCGTACAGGGGGGGAGGATACGCAGTATTTT. Its protein is CASSYRTGGEDTQYF.

This clone was seen a handful of times. The chain has TRBV6-5 and TRBJ1-5; 12 positions agree with TRBD1. The CDR3 contains 15 residues. Germline CDR1 is MNHEY and CDR2 is SVGAGI. The V segment lost 4 bases and the J segment 6 bases; nucleotides outside the gene matches: 4. The CDR3 here is CASSWDRGHGQPQHF. CDR3 nucleotide sequence: TGTGCCAGCAGTTGGGACAGGGGGCACGGTCAGCCCCAGCATTTT.

This chain joins TRBV19 and TRBJ1-5, with D possibly matching TRBD1 (5 bases). Germline V gene sequence: CDR1 LNHDA, CDR2 SQIVND (reference sequence). Trimming stripped 5 bases from V and 2 bases from J, with 10 bases between. The length of the CDR3 is 14 residues. CDR3 amino acids: CASSPRAGNQPQHF. CDR3 DNA: TGTGCCAGTAGTCCCAGGGCAGGCAATCAGCCCCAGCATTTT. Based on the CDR3 plus reference TRBV19 and TRBJ1-5, the full variable domain is DGGITQSPKYLFRKEGQNVTLSCEQNLNHDAMYWYRQDPGQGLRLIYYSQIVNDFQKGDIAEGYSVSREKKESFPLTVTSAQKNPTAFYLCASSPRAGNQPQHFGDGTRLSIL.

This clone was observed a single time. The chain uses TRBV20-1 and TRBJ2-1; D gene unclear. The CDR3 is 11 amino acids. Germline loops: CDR1 DFQATT, CDR2 SNEGSKA (reference sequence). V was pared by 8 bases and J by 15 bases, with 20 bases between. The CDR3 sequence: CSCSPSDFTFF. In DNA form, the CDR3 reads TGCAGTTGCTCCCCTTCAGATTTTACGTTCTTC.

The chain carries TRBV5-6 and TRBJ2-7; D is possibly TRBD1 (5 bases). Trimming removed 0 bases from V and 4 bases from J, with 14 bases in between. The CDR3 has 15 residues. Germline V gene lookup returns CDR1 SGHDT and CDR2 YYEEEE. CDR3 DNA sequence: TGTGCCAGCAGCTTGGCTGGCAGGGATGGGTACGAGCAGTACTTC. It is translated as CASSLAGRDGYEQYF.

This chain links TRBV19 with TRBJ1-3, with 7 bases matching TRBD1. With V trimmed by 5 bases and J by 2 bases, 6 bases remained unmatched. Germline V lookup: CDR1 LNHDA, CDR2 SQIVND (reference sequence). This CDR3 has 15 amino acids. This CDR3 is CASSSQGIPGNTIYF. The CDR3 coding sequence is TGTGCCAGTAGTTCACAGGGGATCCCTGGAAACACCATATATTTT.

The chain is built from TRBV7-3 and TRBJ2-2, with 10 bases matching TRBD2. The ends lost 6 bases at V and 6 bases at J; junction bases unmatched: 1. Per the germline V gene, CDR1 is SGHTA and CDR2 is FQGTGA. The CDR3 runs to 13 residues. This CDR3 reads CASRAGGAGELFF. CDR3 nucleotide sequence: TGTGCCAGCAGAGCGGGAGGGGCCGGGGAGCTGTTTTTT. Using reference TRBV7-3 and TRBJ2-2 for the parts outside the CDR3, the full variable domain is GAGVSQTPSNKVTEKGKYVELRCDPISGHTALYWYRQSLGQGPEFLIYFQGTGAADDSGLPNDRFFAVRPEGSVSTLKIQRTERGDSAVYLCASRAGGAGELFFGEGSRLTVL.